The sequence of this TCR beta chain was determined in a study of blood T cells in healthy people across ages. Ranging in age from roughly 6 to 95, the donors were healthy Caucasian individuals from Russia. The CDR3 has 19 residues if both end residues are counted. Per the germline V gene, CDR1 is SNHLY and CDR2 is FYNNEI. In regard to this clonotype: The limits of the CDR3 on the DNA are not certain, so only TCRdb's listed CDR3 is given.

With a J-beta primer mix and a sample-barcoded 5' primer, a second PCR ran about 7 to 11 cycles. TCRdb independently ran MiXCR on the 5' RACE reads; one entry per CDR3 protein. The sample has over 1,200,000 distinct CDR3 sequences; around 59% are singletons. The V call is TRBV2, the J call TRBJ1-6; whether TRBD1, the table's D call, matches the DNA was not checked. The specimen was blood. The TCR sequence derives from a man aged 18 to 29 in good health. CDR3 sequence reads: CASSTNEQFFGPGGSPLHF.